The 20 T cell receptor beta chains given below trace back to one sample, sequenced in a study of CD8 T cells in ankylosing spondylitis (dated by TCRdb to the late 2010s). Receptor libraries were prepared by 5' RACE. The sequencer listed for this sample is Illumina HiSeq 2500. TCRdb redid the processing of the public reads, applying fastp at Q25 and MiXCR, and retained in-frame beta chains. Each CDR3 protein gets just one entry, which takes the most common genes and DNA from the rows behind it. The sample includes about 42,000 distinct CDR3 sequences, with just under 4% observed a single time. The ten largest account for roughly 4.2% of the sample. Sequencing was performed on blood, either unsorted or a sorted T cell fraction (not recorded which). The receptors here all came from a female donor with ankylosing spondylitis or in good health (not recorded which).

This clonotype has at least ten counts. This chain uses TRBV9 with TRBJ1-4; TRBD1 matches at 10 bases. The V gene end was trimmed by 3 bases and the J gene end by 4 bases; junction bases not matched to a gene: 6. This CDR3 has 16 residues. Germline lookup yields CDR1 SGDLS and CDR2 YYNGEE. The CDR3 region has the DNA TGTGCCAGCAGCGGTGGGACAGGGGACCTTAATGAAAAACTGTTTTTT. It translates to CASSGGTGDLNEKLFF.

Sample share makes this clonotype medium-sized. V and J are TRBV9 and TRBJ2-2; D gene uncertain. CDR1 is SGDLS, CDR2 YYNGEE, per germline. V was trimmed by 0 bases and J by 6 bases, leaving 15 bases between them. This CDR3 contains 16 residues. The CDR3 sequence is CASSVVQQVPPGELFF. In nucleotides, the CDR3 is TGTGCCAGCAGCGTAGTTCAGCAGGTACCCCCCGGGGAGCTGTTTTTT.

This clonotype was counted at least ten times. This rearrangement joins TRBV9 to TRBJ2-5; no clear D. Trimming pared 0 bases from V and 5 bases from J, leaving 11 bases between. The CDR3 is made up of 14 amino acids. Germline V gene sequence: CDR1 SGDLS, CDR2 YYNGEE. Here the CDR3 reads CASSVDGVRETQYF. Written as DNA, the CDR3 is TGTGCCAGCAGCGTAGATGGGGTTCGGGAGACCCAGTACTTC.

This clonotype was observed at least ten times. The chain links TRBV9 to TRBJ1-1; 10 bases match TRBD1. Trimming cost V 6 bases and J 1 base; bases outside gene matches: 6. Germline V gene lookup returns CDR1 SGDLS and CDR2 YYNGEE. This CDR3 comprises 15 residues. CDR3 residues: CASTSTGGPNTEAFF. The CDR3 DNA sequence: TGTGCCAGCACTTCGACAGGGGGCCCGAACACTGAAGCTTTCTTT.

This clonotype was seen ten or more times. The chain has TRBV9 and TRBJ1-5; maybe TRBD1 (5 bases). There are 13 residues in the CDR3. Germline lookup yields CDR1 SGDLS and CDR2 YYNGEE. V gave up 0 bases and J gave up 12 bases, with 13 bases separating them. CDR3 sequence: CASSVVDSGFQHF. For the CDR3, the DNA is TGTGCCAGCAGCGTAGTCGATTCAGGGTTCCAGCATTTT.

This clonotype was detected ten times or more. V gene TRBV9 combines with J gene TRBJ2-2; D is undetermined. Germline V gene lookup returns CDR1 SGDLS and CDR2 YYNGEE. The V gene lost 4 bases and the J gene lost 4 bases, with 14 bases spanning the gap. This CDR3 has 15 amino acids. The CDR3 DNA follows: TGTGCCAGCAGCCCATCAACCGTAGGCACCGGGGAGCTGTTTTTT. Protein sequence: CASSPSTVGTGELFF.

The table lists this clonotype with many counts. The chain couples TRBV9 to TRBJ2-1; possible D gene TRBD2, 6 bases. Germline V gene data show CDR1 as SGDLS and CDR2 as YYNGEE. V lost 4 bases to trimming and J lost 7 bases, with 18 bases between them. The CDR3 length is 15 residues. CDR3 sequence reads: CASSRGDFTENEQFF. The CDR3 DNA is TGTGCCAGCAGCCGTGGGGACTTTACGGAGAATGAGCAGTTCTTC.

This clonotype was found many times. The chain combines TRBV9 with TRBJ1-6; 7 bases match TRBD1. With V trimmed by 4 bases and J by 9 bases, 4 bases remained unmatched. The CDR3 consists of 13 residues. CDR1 is SGDLS, CDR2 YYNGEE, per germline. CDR3 bases: TGTGCCAGCAGCCCCGGGACAGTTTCACCCCTCCACTTT. It is translated as CASSPGTVSPLHF.

This clonotype was observed at least ten times. The chain recombines TRBV9 with TRBJ1-4; maybe TRBD1 (6 bases). V was cut by 3 bases and J by 2 bases, with 11 bases left in between. The CDR3 length is 15 residues. The V gene's germline CDR1 is SGDLS and CDR2 YYNGEE. The CDR3 nucleotides read TGTGCCAGCAGCGCCGGACAGCTTACTAATGAAAAACTGTTTTTT. Translation gives CASSAGQLTNEKLFF.

This clonotype was recorded many times. The J gene is TRBJ1-3, the V gene TRBV9; D is unclear. V was pared by 4 bases and J by 4 bases, with 9 bases between. CDR3 size: 13 residues. CDR1 is SGDLS and CDR2 is YYNGEE in the germline V gene. For the CDR3, the DNA is TGTGCCAGCAGCATACTTGAGGGAAACACCATATATTTT. Protein sequence: CASSILEGNTIYF.

This clonotype was picked up many times. V usage is TRBV9 and J usage is TRBJ1-1, with 9 bases identical to TRBD1. The CDR3 totals 12 residues. With V trimmed by 2 bases and J by 11 bases, 4 bases remained unmatched. From germline, CDR1 is SGDLS and CDR2 YYNGEE. The CDR3 spells CASSVYRGPAFF. In nucleotides, the CDR3 is TGTGCCAGCAGCGTGTACAGGGGGCCGGCTTTCTTT.

This clonotype has ten or more counts. V and J are TRBV9 and TRBJ2-1; TRBD2 aligns across 8 bases. The CDR3 contains 15 residues. V lost 4 bases, J lost 9 bases, and 12 bases stayed unmatched. Germline-derived CDR1 and CDR2 are SGDLS and YYNGEE. The CDR3 is CASSYREGGVGEQFF. The CDR3 DNA follows: TGTGCCAGCAGCTACCGGGAGGGGGGAGTTGGTGAGCAGTTCTTC.

This clonotype has a count of ten or more. The chain joins TRBV9 to TRBJ1-3; 7 nucleotides agree with TRBD1. CDR3 size: 14 residues. Germline trimming cut 5 bases from V and 2 bases from J; bases unmatched to any gene: 4. Germline-derived CDR1 and CDR2 are SGDLS and YYNGEE. The chain's CDR3 is CASRAGTAGNTIYF. CDR3 coding DNA: TGTGCCAGCAGAGCCGGGACAGCTGGAAACACCATATATTTT.

This clonotype was picked up many times. The chain combines TRBV9 with TRBJ1-5; 9 bases map to TRBD1. The V gene end was trimmed by 4 bases and the J gene end by 6 bases; junction bases not matched to a gene: 5. Germline CDR1 SGDLS, CDR2 YYNGEE. The CDR3 loop spans 14 amino acids. The DNA for the CDR3 is TGTGCCAGCAGCCGGGACAGGGCGCCTCAGCCCCAGCATTTT. The encoded protein is CASSRDRAPQPQHF.

A few counts support this clonotype. The DNA for the CDR3 is TGTGCCAGCAAAAGATCCGGGGCCAACGTCCTGACTTTC. Translation: CASKRSGANVLTF. V usage is TRBV9 and J usage is TRBJ2-6; D uncertain. This CDR3 spans 13 amino acids. From germline, CDR1 is SGDLS and CDR2 YYNGEE. V shed 6 bases and J shed 4 bases, with 8 bases lying between them.

V and J are TRBV9 and TRBJ2-3; no definite D call. The CDR3 covers 13 residues. The V gene lost 0 bases and the J gene lost 5 bases, with 7 bases spanning the gap. The germline V gene has CDR1 SGDLS and CDR2 YYNGEE. The CDR3 coding sequence is TGTGCCAGCAGCGTAGCTGGAATAGATACGCAGTATTTT. Amino acid sequence: CASSVAGIDTQYF.

There are many counts of this clonotype. The chain carries TRBV9 and TRBJ2-1, with a weak D call TRBD1 (5 bases). This CDR3 has 15 amino acids. Germline V gives CDR1 SGDLS, CDR2 YYNGEE. The V end lost 4 bases, the J end lost 0 bases, and 11 bases lay between the germline ends. The CDR3 here is CASSLRQSSYNEQFF. The CDR3 DNA follows: TGTGCCAGCAGCTTGCGACAGAGCTCCTACAATGAGCAGTTCTTC.

This clonotype was detected ten times or more. The gene calls are TRBV9 and TRBJ2-1, with 9 bases matching TRBD1. This CDR3 spans 15 amino acids. CDR1 is SGDLS and CDR2 is YYNGEE in the germline V gene. Losses at the gene ends were 3 bases for V and 7 bases for J; bases not matched to a gene: 8. This CDR3 is CASSAGTGPQNEQFF. CDR3 nucleotides: TGTGCCAGCAGCGCCGGGACAGGGCCCCAGAATGAGCAGTTCTTC. Supplemented by reference TRBV9 and TRBJ2-1, the full variable domain reads DSGVTQTPKHLITATGQRVTLRCSPRSGDLSVYWYQQSLDQGLQFLIQYYNGEERAKGNILERFSAQQFPDLHSELNLSSLELGDSALYFCASSAGTGPQNEQFFGPGTRLTVL.

This clonotype was observed many times. The chain couples TRBV9 to TRBJ1-5, with no clear D. Trimming stripped 0 bases from V and 0 bases from J, with 7 bases between. The germline V gene encodes CDR1 SGDLS and CDR2 YYNGEE. The CDR3 is made up of 15 amino acids. CDR3 in amino acids: CASSVDPLSNQPQHF. CDR3 bases: TGTGCCAGCAGCGTAGACCCCCTTAGCAATCAGCCCCAGCATTTT.

This clonotype showed up many times. This rearrangement joins TRBV9 to TRBJ2-5; 10 bases are shared with TRBD1. The CDR3 has 17 residues. Germline V gene sequence: CDR1 SGDLS, CDR2 YYNGEE. V lost 2 bases and J lost 5; bases outside the gene matches: 12. This chain's CDR3 is CASSVFPHGQGEETQYF. As DNA, the CDR3 is TGTGCCAGCAGCGTGTTTCCCCATGGACAGGGGGAGGAGACCCAGTACTTC.